Listed here are 27 T cell receptor beta chains from one sample, sequenced in a study of T cells in Graves' hyperthyroidism and ophthalmopathy (dated by TCRdb to between 2018 and 2020). Library generation was performed with multiplex PCR. Instrument on record: Illumina HiSeq 2000. The TCR beta CDR3 regions were amplified from the RNA transcripts. A first-round RT-PCR of the TCR CDR3 used the HTBI primer set with the Qiagen OneStep RT-PCR kit. Using fastp trimming at Q25 and MiXCR clonotype assembly, TCRdb reanalyzed the public sequencing data and kept in-frame beta chains. Rows with one shared CDR3 protein collapse into an entry with the most common genes and DNA. This sample lists approximately 480,000 distinct CDR3 sequences; less than 25% were detected once. The top ten constitute more than 25% of the sample. Sequencing used blood. The receptors stem from a man younger than 35 with Graves' hyperthyroidism.

This clonotype appeared many times. At one end the junction does not follow the germline gene, possibly because of a read error. This chain connects TRBV12-3 or TRBV12-4 to TRBJ1-1; D ambiguous. The CDR3 is 11 amino acids. CDR3 nucleotides: TGTGCCAGCAGTTTGATGGGGAGGGCCTCGTTT. This encodes CASSLMGRASF.

This clonotype was detected ten times or more. CDR3 loop: CASSFDGGPNTEAFF. For the CDR3, the DNA is TGCGCCAGCAGCTTCGATGGGGGGCCGAACACTGAAGCTTTCTTT. The chain is built from TRBV5-1 and TRBJ1-1; possibly TRBD1 for D (6 bases). Germline CDR1 and CDR2: SGHRS and YFSETQ. The CDR3 totals 15 residues. V was shortened by 2 bases and J by 1 base, with 12 bases between the two germline ends.

As for this clonotype: A much larger clone sits a single nucleotide away, making a read error possible. This sequence joins TRBV11-1 and TRBJ1-3; no definite D call. V was cut by 1 base and J by 4 bases, with 17 bases left in between. Germline V gives CDR1 SGHAT, CDR2 FQDESV (reference sequence). There are 17 residues in the CDR3. DNA of the CDR3: TGTGCCAGCAGCTTAGATATGGTCGTCTTAGGAGGAAACACCATATATTTT. Its translation: CASSLDMVVLGGNTIYF.

This clonotype was observed many times. The V gene is TRBV6-2 or TRBV6-3, the J gene TRBJ2-2; 11 nucleotides match TRBD2. Germline values: CDR1 MNHEY, CDR2 SVGEGT. CDR3 length: 18 residues. J lost 0 bases, V lost 1 base, and 4 bases had no gene match. CDR3 nucleotide sequence: TGTGCCAGCAGTTACTTTCCTAGCGGGGGGCCGAACACCGGGGAGCTGTTTTTT. This encodes CASSYFPSGGPNTGELFF.

This clonotype was seen ten or more times. The genes are TRBV27 and TRBJ1-1, with D tentatively TRBD1 (5 bases). The CDR3 has 13 amino acids. V was cut by 8 bases and J by 1 base, with 11 bases left in between. Germline V CDR1 and CDR2: MNHEY, SMNVEV (reference sequence). CDR3 nucleotide sequence: TGTGCCAGCTTGGGGGAAGGGAACACTGAAGCTTTCTTT. Translated, it gives CASLGEGNTEAFF.

This clonotype was observed many times. One end of the junction fails to match germline, which may point to a read error. The chain is built from TRBV28 and TRBJ1-1; D is uncertain. The CDR3 is made up of 13 amino acids. The germline V gene encodes CDR1 MDHEN and CDR2 SYDVKM. The DNA of the CDR3 is TGTGCCAGCAGTTTGAGCGGTAACACTGAAGCTTCCTTT. Translating it yields CASSLSGNTEASF.

This clonotype was detected ten times or more. The chain couples TRBV24-1 to TRBJ2-5, with 7 bases that match TRBD2. V gave up 0 bases and J gave up 4 bases; unmatched junction bases: 7. The CDR3 is made up of 16 amino acids. In germline, CDR1 is KGHDR, CDR2 SFDVKD. CDR3 sequence reads: CATSDLRLADGETQYF. The CDR3, as DNA: TGTGCCACCAGTGATTTGCGTCTAGCGGATGGAGAGACCCAGTACTTC.

This clonotype was observed many times. This chain joins TRBV29-1 and TRBJ1-1; D remains ambiguous. Trimming pared 6 bases from V and 1 base from J, leaving 6 bases between. The CDR3 is made up of 11 amino acids. CDR1 and CDR2 from the germline V gene are SQVTM and ANQGSEA. The CDR3 DNA follows: TGCAGCGTGAACGGGAACACTGAAGCTTTCTTT. As protein: CSVNGNTEAFF.

This clonotype occurred many times. V gene TRBV12-3 or TRBV12-4 combines with J gene TRBJ2-7; 10 bases fit TRBD2. The trim removed 8 bases at V and 4 bases at J, leaving 5 bases unmatched. The CDR3 is 13 residues long. The CDR3 loop is CASSVAGGYEQYF. CDR3 DNA sequence: TGTGCCAGCTCCGTAGCGGGGGGTTACGAGCAGTACTTC.

There are many counts of this clonotype. The rearrangement links TRBV25-1 to TRBJ1-1, with D unresolved. Trimming stripped 9 bases from V and 1 base from J, with 6 bases between. This CDR3 spans 11 amino acids. Germline loops: CDR1 MGHDK, CDR2 SYGVNS. The CDR3 loop is CASQRNTEAFF. The CDR3 DNA reads TGTGCCAGTCAGCGGAACACTGAAGCTTTCTTT. Variable domain in full (rest from reference TRBV25-1 and TRBJ1-1): EADIYQTPRYLVIGTGKKITLECSQTMGHDKMYWYQQDPGMELHLIHYSYGVNSTEKGDLSSESTVSRIRTEHFPLTLESARPSHTSQYLCASQRNTEAFFGQGTRLTVV.

This clonotype was seen a few times. This sequence joins TRBV20-1 and TRBJ2-7; the match to TRBD1 covers 9 bases. Germline loops: CDR1 DFQATT, CDR2 SNEGSKA (reference sequence). With V trimmed by 5 bases and J by 5 bases, 4 bases remained unmatched. The CDR3 has 12 amino acids. CDR3 amino acids: CSAGGQGNEQYF. The CDR3 DNA follows: TGCAGTGCTGGGGGACAGGGCAACGAGCAGTACTTC.

Ten or more counts support this clonotype. The chain's CDR3 is CASSPDYEQYF. The CDR3 nucleotides are TGTGCCAGCAGCCCCGACTACGAGCAGTACTTC. The chain has TRBV7-8 and TRBJ2-7; no reliable D call. The CDR3 spans 11 residues. V was pared by 5 bases and J by 3 bases, with 5 bases between. Germline lookup yields CDR1 SGHVS and CDR2 FQNEAQ.

This clonotype was detected ten times or more. The chain uses TRBV11-2 and TRBJ2-5; no firm D call. Trimming stripped 0 bases from V and 4 bases from J, with 15 bases between. Germline V gene data show CDR1 as SGHAT and CDR2 as FQNNGV. The CDR3 runs 16 residues. CDR3 residues: CASSLDPARVGETQYF. CDR3 nucleotides: TGTGCCAGCAGCTTAGATCCCGCGCGCGTGGGAGAGACCCAGTACTTC.

This clonotype was detected only a few times. Possible read error: a much larger clone is one base away. The chain carries TRBV27 and TRBJ2-2, with TRBD1 identical over 10 bases. The germline CDR1 and CDR2 sequences are MNHEY and SMNVEV (reference sequence). The CDR3 contains 15 residues. The CDR3 DNA follows: TGTGCCAGCAGCTGGGGACAGGGGTTTGCCGGGGAGCTGTTGTTT. Translating it yields CASSWGQGFAGELLF.

Regarding this clonotype: A read error may explain this, as a much larger clone is one base away. CDR3 sequence reads: CASGAKGQQPQHF. In DNA, the CDR3 is TGTGCCAGCGGTGCAAAGGGGCAGCAGCCCCAGCATTTT. The chain employs TRBV12-3 or TRBV12-4 and TRBJ1-5; tentatively, D is TRBD1 (5 bases). Trimming cost V 8 bases and J 7 bases, with 15 bases left between them. CDR3 length equals 13 residues.

In its sample, this clonotype was seen many times. The chain has TRBV28 and TRBJ1-3, with 7 bases that match TRBD1. The germline gives CDR1 MDHEN, CDR2 SYDVKM. Trimming removed 5 bases from V and 4 bases from J; junction bases left unmatched: 5. The CDR3 is 14 amino acids. The CDR3 region has the DNA TGTGCCAGCAGTCGACAGGGTGGAGGAAACACCATATATTTT. Its protein product is CASSRQGGGNTIYF.

This clonotype has just a few counts. Here the CDR3 omits its conserved ending phenylalanine or tryptophan, so a read error is the likely source. V gene TRBV6-1 combines with J gene TRBJ1-2, with 9 bases fitting TRBD1. The CDR3 spans 15 residues. The ends lost 5 bases at V and 4 bases at J; junction bases unmatched: 8. The V gene's germline CDR1 is MNHNS and CDR2 SASEGT. CDR3 loop: CASSTSGTGFYGYTV. In DNA form, the CDR3 reads TGTGCCAGCAGTACATCTGGGACAGGGTTCTATGGCTACACCGTC.

This clonotype was detected ten times or more. This chain connects TRBV11-2 to TRBJ1-5; 7 positions agree with TRBD1. V was pared by 5 bases and J by 0 bases, with 7 bases of the junction left unmatched. This CDR3 is 16 amino acids long. Germline lookup yields CDR1 SGHAT and CDR2 FQNNGV. The CDR3 is CASSPGTEDSNQPQHF. The CDR3 DNA is TGTGCCAGCAGCCCCGGGACAGAGGATAGCAATCAGCCCCAGCATTTT. The whole variable domain, filled in from reference TRBV11-2 and TRBJ1-5, reads EAGVAQSPRYKIIEKRQSVAFWCNPISGHATLYWYQQILGQGPKLLIQFQNNGVVDDSQLPKDRFSAERLKGVDSTLKIQPAKLEDSAVYLCASSPGTEDSNQPQHFGDGTRLSIL.

This clonotype was recorded once. J is TRBJ1-2 and V is TRBV15, with D unclear. The CDR3 totals 15 residues. Germline assignment: CDR1 LNHNV and CDR2 YYDKDF (reference sequence). The ends were cut back, 3 bases at V and 2 bases at J, with 13 bases in the middle. The CDR3 sequence: CATSSHRGDNYGYTF. CDR3 nucleotide sequence: TGTGCCACCAGCAGCCACAGAGGCGACAACTATGGCTACACCTTC. The full variable domain, completed using reference TRBV15 and TRBJ1-2, is DAMVIQNPRYQVTQFGKPVTLSCSQTLNHNVMYWYQQKSSQAPKLLFHYYDKDFNNEADTPDNFQSRRPNTSFCFLDIRSPGLGDTAMYLCATSSHRGDNYGYTFGSGTRLTVV.

This clonotype was found many times. The J gene is TRBJ1-2, the V gene TRBV9, with 8 bases aligning to TRBD1. Germline-derived CDR1 and CDR2 are SGDLS and YYNGEE. Trimming took 4 bases from V and 5 from J; bases not matched to a gene: 4. The CDR3 covers 13 residues. The CDR3 region is CASSPRTGYGYTF. CDR3 nucleotides: TGTGCCAGCAGCCCACGGACAGGGTATGGCTACACCTTC.

This clonotype has a count of ten or more. The CDR3 DNA reads TGTGCCAGCAGTTACTTAACTGAAGCTTTCTTT. Residues: CASSYLTEAFF. V gene TRBV12-3 or TRBV12-4 combines with J gene TRBJ1-1; D gene uncertain. V was pared by 4 bases and J by 5 bases, with 5 bases between. The CDR3 loop spans 11 amino acids.

Many counts were recorded for this clonotype. The chain's CDR3 is CASSLMRTEAFF. In nucleotides, the CDR3 is TGTGCCAGCAGCTTGATGCGCACTGAAGCTTTCTTT. V gene TRBV5-6 combines with J gene TRBJ1-1, with unresolved D. The CDR3 is made up of 12 amino acids. Trimming took off 1 base at V and 4 bases at J, with 5 bases between the two ends. From germline, CDR1 is SGHDT and CDR2 YYEEEE.

The chain couples TRBV18 to TRBJ1-2, with D unclear. The CDR3 is 11 residues long. The germline CDR1 and CDR2 sequences are KGHSH and LQKENI. Trimming pared 5 bases from V and 5 bases from J, leaving 6 bases between. The CDR3 spells CASSADYGYTF. In DNA, the CDR3 is TGTGCCAGCTCAGCGGATTATGGCTACACCTTC.

In its sample, this clonotype was seen a few times. CDR3 in amino acids: CASRGTNEKLFF. In DNA form, the CDR3 reads TGTGCCAGCAGGGGAACTAATGAAAAACTGTTTTTT. V and J are TRBV2 and TRBJ1-4; D gene ambiguous. Germline V lookup: CDR1 SNHLY, CDR2 FYNNEI. The V gene lost 6 bases and the J gene lost 1 base, with 3 bases spanning the gap. This CDR3 is built from 12 residues.

This clonotype was seen repeatedly, ten times or more. This chain uses TRBV10-3 with TRBJ1-2; D is unresolved. CDR3 length: 16 residues. The V end was cut by 4 bases, the J end by 2 bases, with 17 bases between. Germline lookup yields CDR1 ENHRY and CDR2 SYGVKD. CDR3 nucleotides: TGTGCCATCAGTGGGGTCGGCAGACAAGGAAACTATGGCTACACCTTC. Protein: CAISGVGRQGNYGYTF.

The CDR3 sequence is CASSWDGDSNQPQHF. CDR3 nucleotides: TGTGCCAGCAGCTGGGACGGTGATAGCAATCAGCCCCAGCATTTT. J is TRBJ1-5 and V is TRBV5-5; the D gene is possibly TRBD1 (5 bases). The CDR3 is 15 amino acids. Germline assignment: CDR1 SGHKS and CDR2 YYEKEE (reference sequence). Trimming took off 3 bases at V and 0 bases at J, with 10 bases between the two ends.

The rearrangement uses TRBV13 and TRBJ1-6; D gene unclear. The CDR3 contains 17 residues. V was pared by 0 bases and J by 0 bases, with 9 bases between. CDR1 is PRHDT, CDR2 FYEKMQ, per germline (reference sequence). The CDR3 here is CASSLGGRGSYNSPLHF. In DNA, the CDR3 is TGTGCCAGCAGCTTAGGCGGTCGCGGCTCCTATAATTCACCCCTCCACTTT.